Many counts were recorded for the clone carrying this T cell receptor beta chain. Antigen unknown. These data originate in a study of Graves' ophthalmopathy and Graves' hyperthyroidism. Newly diagnosed, the hyperthyroidism patients had under 2 months' duration and were aged 18 to 65. Enrollment excluded any patients with other autoimmune diseases, uncontrolled infections, pregnancy or lactation. Study results and caveats: Discrimination between ophthalmopathy and stable hyperthyroidism by a 13-signature model showed about 85% sensitivity and about 80% specificity. The majority of expanded thyroid clonotypes above 0.001 frequency also occurred in blood.

This CDR3 spans 16 amino acids. Germline CDR1 is LNHDA and CDR2 is SQIVND (reference sequence). RNA transcripts were the source from which TCR beta CDR3 regions were amplified. HTBI-primed RT-PCR formed the first round, and a multiplex PCR formed the second. TCRdb fed the multiplex PCR reads into MiXCR, producing one record per CDR3 protein. The table records roughly 600,000 distinct CDR3 sequences, less than 40% of them present only once. The source is an adult man with Graves' hyperthyroidism. The sample comprised peripheral blood or thyroid tissue (not recorded which). This rearrangement joins TRBV19 to TRBJ1-2; no clear D gene. CDR3 in DNA: TGTGCTACCCGCTTAGCCCCCGTTGGAGGGCCGGCTGGCTACACCTTC. Translation: CATRLAPVGGPAGYTF.